Listed below are T cell receptor beta chains from one sample, sequenced in a study of human T cells and chemical hapten exposure. TCRdb re-called the RACE reads through MiXCR, storing one row per CDR3 protein. The data contain roughly 45,000 distinct CDR3 sequences, about 9% of them singletons. The input for sequencing was whole blood, taken in connection with sensitization to the hapten diphenylcyclopropenone (DPC). These receptors were obtained from a woman between 50 and 59 years old with alopecia areata. Some clones in this sample may be carry-over from other donors' samples. The CDR3 runs from the conserved cysteine through the conserved F or W. The order of the fields is V gene, J gene, clone size, CDR3 length, D gene, CDR3 protein, CDR3 DNA. The D gene is left open where the match is weak. Clone size, where shown, is once, few, many, or a class for clones that have expanded.

>TRBV6-5|TRBJ2-1|many|14|TRBD2
CASRGTSGYNEQFF
TGTGCCAGCAGAGGGACTAGCGGCTACAATGAGCAGTTCTTC
>TRBV28|TRBJ2-7|many|14|TRBD2
CASSWSGRRHEQYF
TGTGCCAGCAGCTGGAGCGGGAGGAGACACGAGCAGTACTTC
>TRBV7-8|TRBJ2-3|NA|16|NA
CASSLGGGRRTDTQYF
TGTGCCAGCAGCTTAGGGGGAGGTCGGCGCACAGATACGCAGTATTTT
>TRBV7-2|TRBJ2-7|NA|13|NA
CASSHINNREQYF
TGTGCCAGCAGCCATATAAACAACCGGGAGCAGTACTTC
>TRBV20-1|TRBJ1-5|few|12|NA
CSARGVGQPQHF
TGCAGTGCTAGAGGGGTTGGCCAGCCCCAGCATTTT
>TRBV19|TRBJ2-7|many|15|TRBD1
CASSPGTGPSYEQYF
TGTGCCAGTAGTCCGGGGACAGGGCCTTCCTACGAGCAGTACTTC
>TRBV5-4|TRBJ1-1|few|13|NA
CASSGLGNTEAFF
TGTGCCAGCAGCGGACTAGGGAACACTGAAGCTTTCTTT
>TRBV2|TRBJ2-5|many|12|NA
CASRGRDETQYF
TGTGCCAGCCGAGGCAGGGATGAGACCCAGTACTTC
>TRBV23-1|TRBJ2-5|few|15|TRBD1
CASSPLGQGIETQYF
TGCGCCAGCAGCCCGCTTGGACAGGGGATAGAGACCCAGTACTTC
>TRBV6-6|TRBJ2-3|many|16|NA
CASSYPPRGGTDTQYF
TGTGCCAGCAGTTACCCCCCCAGGGGCGGCACAGATACGCAGTATTTT
>TRBV2|TRBJ1-6|many|15|TRBD1
CASSQYRGSDSPLHF
TGTGCCAGCAGTCAATACAGGGGGAGTGATTCACCCCTCCACTTT
>TRBV20-1|TRBJ2-1|many|15|TRBD2
CSAQRTSGPYNEQFF
TGCAGTGCTCAAAGGACTAGCGGGCCGTACAATGAGCAGTTCTTC